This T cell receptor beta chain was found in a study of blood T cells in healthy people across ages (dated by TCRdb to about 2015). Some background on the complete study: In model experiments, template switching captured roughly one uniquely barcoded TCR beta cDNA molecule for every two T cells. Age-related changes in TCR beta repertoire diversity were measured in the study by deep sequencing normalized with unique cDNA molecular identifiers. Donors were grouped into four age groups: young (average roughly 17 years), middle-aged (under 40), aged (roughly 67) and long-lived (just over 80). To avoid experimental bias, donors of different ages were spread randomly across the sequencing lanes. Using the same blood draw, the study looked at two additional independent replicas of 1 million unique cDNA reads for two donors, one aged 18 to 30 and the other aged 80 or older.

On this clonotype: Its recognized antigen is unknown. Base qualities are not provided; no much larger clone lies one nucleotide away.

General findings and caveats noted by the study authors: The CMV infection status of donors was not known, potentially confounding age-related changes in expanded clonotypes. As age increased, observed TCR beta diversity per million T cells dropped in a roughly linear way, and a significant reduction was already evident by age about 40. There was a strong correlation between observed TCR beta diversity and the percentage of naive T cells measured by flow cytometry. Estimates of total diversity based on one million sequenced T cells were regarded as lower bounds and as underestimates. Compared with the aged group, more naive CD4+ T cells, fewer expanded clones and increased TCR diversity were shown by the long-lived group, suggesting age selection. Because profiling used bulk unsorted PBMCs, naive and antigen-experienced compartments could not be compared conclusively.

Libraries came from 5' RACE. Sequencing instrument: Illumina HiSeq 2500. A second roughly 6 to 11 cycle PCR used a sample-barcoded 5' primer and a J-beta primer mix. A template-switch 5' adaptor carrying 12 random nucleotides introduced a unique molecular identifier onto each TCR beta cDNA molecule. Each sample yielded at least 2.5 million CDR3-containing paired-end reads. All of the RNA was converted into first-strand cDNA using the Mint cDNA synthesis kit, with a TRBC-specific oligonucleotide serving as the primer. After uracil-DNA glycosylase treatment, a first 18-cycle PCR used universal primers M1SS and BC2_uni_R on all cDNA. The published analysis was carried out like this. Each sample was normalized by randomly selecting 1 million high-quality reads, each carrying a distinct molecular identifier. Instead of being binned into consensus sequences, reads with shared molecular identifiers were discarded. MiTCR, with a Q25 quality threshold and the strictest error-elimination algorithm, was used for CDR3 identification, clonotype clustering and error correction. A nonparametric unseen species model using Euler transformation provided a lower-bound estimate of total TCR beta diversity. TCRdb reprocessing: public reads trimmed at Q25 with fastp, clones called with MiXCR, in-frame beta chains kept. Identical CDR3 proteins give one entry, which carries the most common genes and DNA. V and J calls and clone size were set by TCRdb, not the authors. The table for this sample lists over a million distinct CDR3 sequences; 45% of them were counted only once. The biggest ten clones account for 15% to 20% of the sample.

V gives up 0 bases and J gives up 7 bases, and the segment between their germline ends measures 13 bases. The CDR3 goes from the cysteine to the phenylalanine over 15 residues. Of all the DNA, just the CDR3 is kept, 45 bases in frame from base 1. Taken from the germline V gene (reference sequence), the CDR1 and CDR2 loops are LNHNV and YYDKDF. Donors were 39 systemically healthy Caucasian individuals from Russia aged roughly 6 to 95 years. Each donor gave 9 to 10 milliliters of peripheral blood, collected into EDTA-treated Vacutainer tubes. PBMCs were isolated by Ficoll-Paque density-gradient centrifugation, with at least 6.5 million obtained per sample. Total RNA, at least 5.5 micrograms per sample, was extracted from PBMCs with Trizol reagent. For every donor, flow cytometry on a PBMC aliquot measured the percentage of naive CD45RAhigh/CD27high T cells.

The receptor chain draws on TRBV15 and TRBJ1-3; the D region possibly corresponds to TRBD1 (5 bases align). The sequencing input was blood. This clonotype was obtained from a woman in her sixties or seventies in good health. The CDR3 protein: CATSRDGGGTNTIYF. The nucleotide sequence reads TGTGCCACCAGCAGAGACGGTGGGGGGACTAACACCATATATTTT.